Below, 23 T cell receptor beta chains from the same sample are listed, as sequenced in a study of T cells expressing NK-cell markers (TCRdb year 2020). Libraries were made using 5' RACE. Instrument on record: Illumina HiSeq 2000. TCRdb reprocessed the reads, so every CDR3 protein sequence counts as one entry and DNA is not shown. The sample's table covers some 500,000 distinct CDR3 sequences. The ten largest clones capture more than 1.4% of the sample. Sequencing was carried out using blood T cells: a sorted CD56 or NKG2C T cell subset, CD4+ or CD8+ T cells, or bulk PBMC T cells (not recorded which). These receptors originate from a woman in her 50s in good health. Donor details come from another sample of the same person, matched by shared clones.

V usage is TRBV6-2 or TRBV6-3 and J usage is TRBJ2-1; the D call of TRBD2 rests on TCRdb alone, since no DNA is present to check it. Germline lookup yields CDR1 MNHEY and CDR2 SVGEGT. The CDR3 runs 15 residues. CDR3 amino acids: CASRDGAGGLREQFF.

The chain couples TRBV12-3 or TRBV12-4 to TRBJ1-6. This CDR3 has 13 residues. This CDR3 is CASSSRLSSPLHF.

The chain's CDR3 is CASSGAGKPYGYTF. The chain couples TRBV19 to TRBJ1-2; TCRdb calls TRBD1, which cannot be checked without DNA. CDR3 length equals 14 residues. Germline V gene sequence: CDR1 LNHDA, CDR2 SQIVND (reference sequence). The full variable domain, its missing parts supplied by reference TRBV19 and TRBJ1-2, is DGGITQSPKYLFRKEGQNVTLSCEQNLNHDAMYWYRQDPGQGLRLIYYSQIVNDFQKGDIAEGYSVSREKKESFPLTVTSAQKNPTAFYLCASSGAGKPYGYTFGSGTRLTVV.

The genes are TRBV11-3 and TRBJ2-3; the D gene TCRdb calls, TRBD2, cannot be checked with no DNA. Germline V gene sequence: CDR1 SGHNT, CDR2 YENEEA. The CDR3 has 16 amino acids. CDR3 loop: CASSLRDYSGTDTQYF.

The rearrangement links TRBV5-8 to TRBJ2-1; the D call of TRBD1 rests on TCRdb alone, since no DNA is present to check it. The CDR3 sequence is 14 residues long. Germline CDR1 SGHTS, CDR2 YDEGEE. This CDR3 is CASSGAASYNEQFF.

This chain links TRBV7-2 with TRBJ2-3; TCRdb picks TRBD1, but there is no DNA to check that call. The CDR3 runs to 15 residues. Germline V CDR1 and CDR2: SGHTA, FQGNSA. The CDR3 protein is CASSLGGGTPDTQYF.

V usage is TRBV14 and J usage is TRBJ2-2; TCRdb's assignment of TRBD2 cannot be checked, as there is no DNA. The CDR3 runs 18 residues. Germline V gene data show CDR1 as SGHDN and CDR2 as FVKESK. This CDR3 is CASSLGLAGVANTGELFF.

The chain carries TRBV5-1 and TRBJ2-3; TCRdb lists TRBD2, though no DNA is available to test this call. Per germline, CDR1 SGHRS and CDR2 YFSETQ. This CDR3 has 14 amino acids. The CDR3 loop reads CASSFSGRIDTQYF.

This chain's CDR3 is CASSGTGKEPQHF. J is TRBJ1-5 and V is TRBV7-2; TCRdb names TRBD1, which stays unverified in the absence of DNA. The germline V gene encodes CDR1 SGHTA and CDR2 FQGNSA. The CDR3 consists of 13 residues.

The genes are TRBV10-3 and TRBJ2-1; TCRdb names TRBD1, which stays unverified in the absence of DNA. CDR3 length: 16 residues. Germline CDR1 ENHRY, CDR2 SYGVKD. This chain's CDR3 is CAISDPGTGYWNEQFF.

V is TRBV28 and J is TRBJ1-2; TCRdb outputs TRBD1, but without DNA this stays unchecked. The CDR3 length is 13 residues. CDR1 and CDR2 (germline): MDHEN, SYDVKM. CDR3 sequence: CASRTRQNYGYTF.

The chain links TRBV10-3 to TRBJ2-3; the TCRdb call, TRBD2, lacks DNA for checking. This CDR3 has 13 amino acids. Germline CDR1 reads ENHRY; CDR2 reads SYGVKD. CDR3 residues: CAISETLGDTQYF.

V is TRBV12-3 or TRBV12-4 and J is TRBJ2-7; the D call from TCRdb, TRBD1, cannot be confirmed without DNA. The CDR3 totals 13 residues. The CDR3 sequence is CASSLSPLKEQYF.

The chain combines TRBV20-1 with TRBJ2-3; TCRdb's D call of TRBD2 is untestable without DNA. Germline V CDR1 and CDR2: DFQATT, SNEGSKA (reference sequence). The CDR3 loop spans 14 amino acids. Here the CDR3 reads CSAPQGGWTDTQYF.

This sequence joins TRBV2 and TRBJ1-1. The germline CDR1 and CDR2 sequences are SNHLY and FYNNEI. The CDR3 sequence is 14 residues long. CDR3 sequence: CASNYEGLGTEAFF.

The chain links TRBV4-1 to TRBJ2-4. Germline-derived CDR1 and CDR2 are MGHRA and YSYEKL. This CDR3 comprises 15 residues. CDR3 sequence: CASSLLNLAKNIQYF.

The rearrangement joins TRBV10-3 to TRBJ2-7; TCRdb's D call of TRBD1 is untestable without DNA. Germline lookup yields CDR1 ENHRY and CDR2 SYGVKD. The CDR3 has 15 amino acids. The CDR3 protein is CAIRPGQGSTYEQYF.

V gene TRBV12-3 or TRBV12-4 combines with J gene TRBJ2-1; the D gene TCRdb calls, TRBD2, cannot be checked with no DNA. The CDR3 consists of 17 residues. CDR3 region: CASSSRLALSSYNEQFF.

CDR3 amino acids: CASSLTGPEETQYF. The rearrangement uses TRBV5-1 and TRBJ2-5; there is no DNA to check the TCRdb D call of TRBD1. The V gene's germline CDR1 is SGHRS and CDR2 YFSETQ. The length of the CDR3 is 14 residues.

The chain employs TRBV21-1 and TRBJ1-3. TRBV21-1 is classified as a pseudogene. The CDR3 is made up of 14 amino acids. CDR3 amino acids: CASSRNSSGNTIYF.

The rearrangement links TRBV5-1 to TRBJ2-1; absent DNA, TCRdb's TRBD2 call cannot be checked. The CDR3 consists of 15 residues. CDR1 is SGHRS, CDR2 YFSETQ, per germline. This chain's CDR3 is CASSRGPLQYNEQFF.

The chain recombines TRBV7-8 with TRBJ2-5; TCRdb returns TRBD1, unconfirmable since there is no DNA. The CDR3 contains 14 residues. Per the germline V gene, CDR1 is SGHVS and CDR2 is FQNEAQ. CDR3 residues: CASSLGDRVETQYF.

The chain combines TRBV12-3 or TRBV12-4 with TRBJ2-1; checking the TCRdb D call of TRBD1 is not possible without DNA. The length of the CDR3 is 14 residues. CDR3 sequence reads: CASSLLGQGAEQFF.